Following are 24 T cell receptor beta chains from one sample sequenced in a study of blood T cell repertoires in COVID-19. Some clones are missing from TCRdb's copy, which holds only in-frame ones; the method was immunoSEQ multiplex PCR. The sample yields around 250,000 clones, 75% to 90% seen once. Source material: peripheral blood. Receptor source: a human donor in a cohort sampled during active COVID-19.

The V gene is TRBV7-2, the J gene TRBJ2-7; 7 positions match TRBD2. This CDR3 comprises 14 residues. V lost 1 base, J lost 12 bases, and 12 bases stayed unmatched. Looked up from germline, CDR1 is SGHTA and CDR2 is FQGNSA. This CDR3 reads CASSLGGFGEGWYF. In nucleotides, the CDR3 is TGTGCCAGCAGCTTAGGGGGGTTTGGGGAGGGCTGGTACTTC.

The table lists this clone with a count of one. The chain has TRBV5-1 and TRBJ2-7; 9 bases are shared with TRBD1. Germline-derived CDR1 and CDR2 are SGHRS and YFSETQ. The CDR3 sequence is 15 residues long. With 4 bases clipped from V and 5 bases from J, the junction kept 10 bases outside the gene matches. CDR3 sequence reads: CASSPTVQGAHEQYF. The CDR3 DNA follows: TGCGCCAGCAGCCCGACGGTACAGGGGGCCCACGAGCAGTACTTC.

This clone was seen a few times. The genes are TRBV24-1 and TRBJ2-5; 7 bases map to TRBD1. Germline lookup yields CDR1 KGHDR and CDR2 SFDVKD. Germline trimming cut 3 bases from V and 4 bases from J; bases unmatched to any gene: 10. The CDR3 contains 16 residues. This CDR3 reads CATSDDTGVSRETQYF. The CDR3 nucleotides read TGTGCCACCAGTGATGATACAGGGGTATCGCGAGAGACCCAGTACTTC.

This rearrangement joins TRBV6-6 to TRBJ1-5; D perhaps matches TRBD1 (5 bases). This CDR3 comprises 16 residues. The germline V gene encodes CDR1 MNHNY and CDR2 SVGAGI (reference sequence). V was pared by 7 bases and J by 3 bases, with 19 bases between. CDR3 bases: TGTGCCAGCACCCAACTTTTAGGGACTCACAATCAGCCCCAGCATTTT. It specifies CASTQLLGTHNQPQHF.

The gene calls are TRBV11-2 and TRBJ2-3; 11 bases line up with TRBD2. Trimming took 4 bases from V and 1 from J; bases not matched to a gene: 7. The CDR3 totals 17 residues. Looked up from germline, CDR1 is SGHAT and CDR2 is FQNNGV. This CDR3 reads CASSSRPGLAGTDTQYF. The CDR3 DNA follows: TGTGCCAGCAGCTCTAGACCGGGACTAGCGGGCACAGATACGCAGTATTTT.

This chain uses TRBV7-2 with TRBJ2-1; D call uncertain. V shed 5 bases and J shed 5 bases, with 13 bases lying between them. CDR1 and CDR2 (germline): SGHTA, FQGNSA. The length of the CDR3 is 14 residues. The DNA for the CDR3 is TGTGCCAGCAGCCCGTATGCGCCGAACAATGAGCAGTTCTTC. The encoded protein is CASSPYAPNNEQFF.

J is TRBJ2-1 and V is TRBV28, with a possible D match to TRBD1 (6 bases). Between the trimmed V and J ends, which lost 5 bases and 7 bases, there was a span of 9 bases. The CDR3 is 12 residues long. Germline V lookup: CDR1 MDHEN, CDR2 SYDVKM. This chain's CDR3 is CASSPQGNEQFF. CDR3 nucleotide sequence: TGTGCCAGCAGTCCGCAGGGGAATGAGCAGTTCTTC. The complete variable domain, with remaining parts taken from reference TRBV28 and TRBJ2-1, reads DVKVTQSSRYLVKRTGEKVFLECVQDMDHENMFWYRQDPGLGLRLIYFSYDVKMKEKGDIPEGYSVSREKKERFSLILESASTNQTSMYLCASSPQGNEQFFGPGTRLTVL.

This clone was recorded once. V gene TRBV29-1 combines with J gene TRBJ2-1; possible D gene TRBD2, 6 bases. Between the trimmed V and J ends, which lost 4 bases and 4 bases, there was a span of 17 bases. CDR1 is SQVTM and CDR2 is ANQGSEA in the germline V gene. The CDR3 has 15 residues. The CDR3 spells CSVGGGGTLYNEQFF. The CDR3 region has the DNA TGCAGCGTTGGAGGAGGAGGGACCTTATACAATGAGCAGTTCTTC.

The chain links TRBV5-1 to TRBJ2-5; 10 bases agree with TRBD1. Unmatched junction bases numbered 4, after V lost 3 bases and J lost 5 bases. This CDR3 is built from 14 residues. Germline V CDR1 and CDR2: SGHRS, YFSETQ. CDR3 amino acids: CASSWTGGTETQYF. The CDR3 coding sequence is TGCGCCAGCAGCTGGACAGGGGGGACGGAGACCCAGTACTTC. Drawing the rest from reference TRBV5-1 and TRBJ2-5, the complete variable domain is KAGVTQTPRYLIKTRGQQVTLSCSPISGHRSVSWYQQTPGQGLQFLFEYFSETQRNKGNFPGRFSGRQFSNSRSEMNVSTLELGDSALYLCASSWTGGTETQYFGPGTRLLVL.

This sequence joins TRBV6-2 or TRBV6-3 and TRBJ1-1, with 7 bases matching TRBD1. The trim removed 6 bases at V and 0 bases at J, leaving 7 bases unmatched. CDR1 is MNHEY, CDR2 SVGEGT, per germline. The CDR3 spans 15 residues. CDR3 region: CASSRRGQMNTEAFF. The CDR3 DNA follows: TGTGCCAGCAGCCGTCGGGGACAGATGAACACTGAAGCTTTCTTT.

Turning to this clone: This sample also contains other DNA sequences that code for the same CDR3. V gene TRBV28 combines with J gene TRBJ1-2; 7 nucleotides match TRBD1. V lost 5 bases to trimming and J lost 3 bases; unmatched junction nucleotides: 3. Germline CDR1 MDHEN, CDR2 SYDVKM. This CDR3 comprises 13 residues. The CDR3 nucleotides read TGTGCCAGCAGTCCCGGGACAGACTATGGCTACACCTTC. This codes for CASSPGTDYGYTF.

The CDR3 DNA reads as TGTGCCAGCAGCTTCAACTCTGGAAACACCATATATTTT. It translates to CASSFNSGNTIYF. The genes are TRBV7-2 and TRBJ1-3; D gene uncertain. The CDR3 contains 13 residues. V dropped 3 bases and J dropped 0 bases, with 3 bases sitting between them. Germline V lookup: CDR1 SGHTA, CDR2 FQGNSA.

This clone showed up just once. V usage is TRBV3-1 (or the pseudogene TRBV3-2) and J usage is TRBJ2-3, with 9 nucleotides matching TRBD2. The CDR3 totals 16 residues. CDR1 is LGHDT, CDR2 YNNKEL, per germline (reference sequence). The ends lost 3 bases at V and 6 bases at J; junction bases unmatched: 10. In nucleotides, the CDR3 is TGTGCCAGCAGCCACTTATTGGCGGGAGGGAGGGATACGCAGTATTTT. It is translated as CASSHLLAGGRDTQYF.

The chain links TRBV5-1 to TRBJ2-7; D call uncertain. The CDR3 runs to 12 residues. The germline V gene encodes CDR1 SGHRS and CDR2 YFSETQ. With 6 bases removed from V and 4 bases from J, the gap between germline ends came to 11 bases. The CDR3 reads CASTSERYEQYF. The CDR3 DNA sequence: TGCGCCAGCACCTCGGAGCGTTACGAGCAGTACTTC.

The chain has TRBV28 and TRBJ2-7, with 11 bases that match TRBD1. V trimming: 6 bases; J trimming: 4 bases; junction bases outside the gene matches: 5. This CDR3 comprises 14 residues. Germline CDR1 reads MDHEN; CDR2 reads SYDVKM. The DNA of the CDR3 is TGTGCCAGCAGCGGACAGGGGGCTCTGTACGAGCAGTACTTC. Amino acid sequence: CASSGQGALYEQYF.

V gene TRBV12-3 or TRBV12-4 combines with J gene TRBJ1-2; weak D call: TRBD1 (5 bases). V was cut by 2 bases and J by 5 bases, with 9 bases left in between. CDR3 length equals 13 residues. CDR3 region: CASSLSGRYGYTF. Here the CDR3 DNA reads TGTGCCAGCAGTTTATCAGGGAGGTATGGCTACACCTTC.

The chain employs TRBV5-4 and TRBJ2-2, with D maybe TRBD1 (5 bases). V shed 3 bases and J shed 6 bases, with 15 bases lying between them. Germline V gene data show CDR1 as SGHNT and CDR2 as YYREEE (reference sequence). CDR3 size: 15 residues. For the CDR3, the DNA is TGTGCCAGCAGCTCGCCCCAGGGTCCCGCCGGGGAGCTGTTTTTT. Its translation is CASSSPQGPAGELFF.

The rearrangement uses TRBV15 and TRBJ1-2; D unresolved. Trimming cost V 0 bases and J 8 bases, with 13 bases left between them. The germline gives CDR1 LNHNV, CDR2 YYDKDF (reference sequence). This CDR3 contains 14 residues. CDR3 sequence reads: CATSRDRAMSGYTF. DNA of the CDR3: TGTGCCACCAGCAGAGATAGAGCTATGTCAGGCTACACCTTC.

The chain combines TRBV10-1 with TRBJ2-3; 7 bases fit TRBD2. CDR3 length equals 15 residues. Trimming took 2 bases from V and 1 from J; bases not matched to a gene: 3. In germline, CDR1 is WNHNN, CDR2 SYGVQD (reference sequence). CDR3 residues: CASSERSGGTDTQYF. Written as DNA, the CDR3 is TGCGCCAGCAGTGAGAGGAGCGGGGGCACAGATACGCAGTATTTT.

The chain has TRBV3-1 (or the pseudogene TRBV3-2) and TRBJ1-2; D is ambiguous. V dropped 4 bases and J dropped 5 bases, with 17 bases sitting between them. This CDR3 region has 15 residues. Per germline, CDR1 LGHDT and CDR2 YNNKEL (reference sequence). The CDR3 protein is CASSPPYRDNYGYTF. CDR3 nucleotide sequence: TGTGCCAGCAGCCCCCCCTACCGAGACAATTATGGCTACACCTTC.

This chain uses TRBV19 with TRBJ1-4; no clear D gene. The V end was cut by 11 bases, the J end by 4 bases, with 17 bases between. CDR1 and CDR2 from the germline V gene are LNHDA and SQIVND (reference sequence). The CDR3 extends over 14 amino acids. CDR3 in DNA: TGTGCCTTAGACCCGGCGGGCATTAATGAAAAACTGTTTTTT. This sequence encodes CALDPAGINEKLFF. The variable domain in full, with the rest retrieved from reference TRBV19 and TRBJ1-4, is DGGITQSPKYLFRKEGQNVTLSCEQNLNHDAMYWYRQDPGQGLRLIYYSQIVNDFQKGDIAEGYSVSREKKESFPLTVTSAQKNPTAFYLCALDPAGINEKLFFGSGTQLSVL.

On this clone: Germline and junction disagree at one end, which may indicate a read error. The gene calls are TRBV4-2 and TRBJ2-4, with TRBD1 identical over 9 bases. The CDR3 is 13 amino acids. Germline CDR1 and CDR2: LGHNA and YNFKEQ. The CDR3 coding sequence is TGTGCCAGCAGCCAAGATCAAGGGACAGGGAGGCACTTC. This gives the protein CASSQDQGTGRHF.

The chain carries TRBV27 and TRBJ2-6; D perhaps matches TRBD1 (5 bases). The germline gives CDR1 MNHEY, CDR2 SMNVEV (reference sequence). The V end was cut by 5 bases, the J end by 0 bases, with 11 bases between. This CDR3 spans 16 amino acids. CDR3: CASSKTVSSGANVLTF. The CDR3 DNA reads TGTGCCAGCAGTAAGACAGTATCCTCTGGGGCCAACGTCCTGACTTTC.

CDR3 sequence reads: CASSPRLVAGGRTDTQYF. The CDR3 DNA sequence: TGTGCCAGCTCACCCCGCCTCGTAGCGGGAGGGCGCACAGATACGCAGTATTTT. J is TRBJ2-3 and V is TRBV18; 11 bases agree with TRBD2. There are 18 residues in the CDR3. With V trimmed by 3 bases and J by 1 base, 9 bases remained unmatched. Germline CDR1 reads KGHSH; CDR2 reads LQKENI. Full variable domain (missing parts from reference TRBV18 and TRBJ2-3): NAGVMQNPRHLVRRRGQEARLRCSPMKGHSHVYWYRQLPEEGLKFMVYLQKENIIDESGMPKERFSAEFPKEGPSILRIQQVVRGDSAAYFCASSPRLVAGGRTDTQYFGPGTRLTVL.